This TCR beta chain was observed in a study of blood T cell repertoires in COVID-19. Sequencing used immunoSEQ multiplex PCR; TCRdb keeps in-frame clones, though not all of them. Among some 400,000 clones listed, roughly 77% were seen once. The CDR3 is 16 residues long. Germline CDR1 reads LNHDA; CDR2 reads SQIVND (reference sequence). Deletions cut 7 bases from V and 3 bases from J, with 21 bases between. Sequenced: peripheral blood. The chain combines TRBV19 with TRBJ1-1, with D possibly matching TRBD1 (5 bases). This clonotype was obtained from a human donor with acute or convalescent COVID-19. The donor label of this sample is uncertain. The CDR3 loop is CASTPGDGREDTEAFF. CDR3 bases: TGTGCCAGTACCCCCGGGGATGGCAGGGAGGACACTGAAGCTTTCTTT.